This TCR delta chain derives from a study of delta chain sequences of gamma delta T cells (dated 2017 in TCRdb). Its CDR3 holds 25 amino acids, cysteine through phenylalanine. The DNA shown is the 75-base CDR3, in frame from base 1. CDR1 and CDR2 were assigned from the germline V gene as TSWWSYY and QGS. V has 2 bases trimmed and J has 6 bases trimmed; junction bases matching no gene number 34. Libraries came from 5' RACE. TCRdb names Illumina MiSeq as the instrument used. TCRdb called clones anew from the public reads via CATT; matching DNA rows were later pooled. This sample comprises 2,000 to 3,000 delta-chain clones, 4.5% to 7.5% of them detected only once. The top ten clones comprise approximately 49% of the sample. The table lists this clone with a few counts. It lacks a known antigen. The record has no base qualities; no much larger clone is one base away.

Material for sequencing was either unsorted cells or a sorted T cell fraction (not recorded which). The sequence joins TRDV1 to TRDJ1; TRDD3 aligns with 12 central bases. This sequence was found in a human donor in good health. CDR3 region: CALGEFPPYKGVLLGDTPGGYKLIF. The DNA reads TGTGCTCTTGGGGAATTTCCCCCGTATAAGGGCGTCCTACTGGGGGATACTCCCGGAGGTTATAAACTCATCTTT.